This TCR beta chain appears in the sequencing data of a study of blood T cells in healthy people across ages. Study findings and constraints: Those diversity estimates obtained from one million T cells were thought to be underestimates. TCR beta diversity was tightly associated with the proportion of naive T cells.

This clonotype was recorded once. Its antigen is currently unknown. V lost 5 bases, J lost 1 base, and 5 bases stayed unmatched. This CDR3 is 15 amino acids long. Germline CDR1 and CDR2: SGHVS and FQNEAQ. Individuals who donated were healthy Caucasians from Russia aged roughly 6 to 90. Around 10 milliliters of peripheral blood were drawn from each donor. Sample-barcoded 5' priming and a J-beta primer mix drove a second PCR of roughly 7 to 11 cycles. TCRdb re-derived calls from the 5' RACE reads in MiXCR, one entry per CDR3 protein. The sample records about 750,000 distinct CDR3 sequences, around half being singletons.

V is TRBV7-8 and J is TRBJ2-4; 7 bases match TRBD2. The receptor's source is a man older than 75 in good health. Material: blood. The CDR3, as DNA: TGTGCCAGCAGCCAAACCGGGGGGGCCAAAAACATTCAGTACTTC. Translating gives CASSQTGGAKNIQYF.